The subject of this entry is one T cell receptor (beta chain). Trimming removed 3 bases from V and 2 bases from J, with 11 bases in between. The germline CDR1 and CDR2 sequences are LGHDT and YNNKEL (reference sequence). The CDR3 sequence is 15 residues long. The source of the sample is a study of blood T cell repertoires in COVID-19. On the study more broadly: Sites in the United States, Italy and Spain provided acute and convalescent COVID-19 samples. T cells, B-cell-depleted T cells, or PBMCs provided the cDNA or gDNA that served as material.

Sequencing was performed with immunoSEQ multiplex PCR; in TCRdb, only in-frame clones are kept and a portion is missing. The sample has tens of thousands of clones, approximately 92% seen once. The clonotype was recovered from a man aged 50-60 years with active COVID-19. The chain carries TRBV3-1 (or the pseudogene TRBV3-2) and TRBJ1-3; tentative D call: TRBD1 (5 bases). Sequencing used peripheral blood. Here the CDR3 reads CASSHGRVAGNTIYF. CDR3 DNA sequence: TGTGCCAGCAGCCACGGCAGGGTTGCTGGAAACACCATATATTTT.